A selection of T cell receptor beta chains follows, all from one sample in a study of B cell selection in AIRE deficiency. Here immunoSEQ multiplex PCR was the method, and the copy in TCRdb shows in-frame clones only, minus some. The table records some 21,000 clones, about 94% of them present only once. The material sequenced was Tregs sorted from PBMCs. Receptor source: a human donor with AIRE deficiency. Both conserved end residues are part of each CDR3. A D gene is named only where the DNA matches it firmly. Rows may omit the clone size; those that give it use once, few, many or a size class.

CDR3aa: CASSSTLYEQYF
d_gene: .
abundance: .
v_gene: TRBV5-1

CDR3aa: CATGLVFDEQFF
d_gene: TRBD2
abundance: .
v_gene: TRBV10-3

CDR3aa: CASSFLAQLGQYF
d_gene: .
abundance: once
v_gene: TRBV28

CDR3aa: CASSLHQPQHF
d_gene: .
abundance: once
v_gene: TRBV28

CDR3aa: CASSESRGAAEQYF
d_gene: .
abundance: .
v_gene: TRBV10-1

CDR3aa: CASSFGGVAKNIQYF
d_gene: TRBD2
abundance: .
v_gene: TRBV28

CDR3aa: CASSINRDTQYF
d_gene: .
abundance: .
v_gene: TRBV6-6

CDR3aa: CASSSETGLIEAFF
d_gene: TRBD1
abundance: .
v_gene: TRBV6-6

CDR3aa: CATGLAQATQYF
d_gene: TRBD2
abundance: once
v_gene: TRBV28

CDR3aa: CASSPTRTGATGELFF
d_gene: TRBD1
abundance: once
v_gene: TRBV27

CDR3aa: CASSSGYGTEAFF
d_gene: .
abundance: .
v_gene: TRBV5-1

CDR3aa: CASSQDPGLPYTDTQYF
d_gene: .
abundance: .
v_gene: TRBV4-2

CDR3aa: CASSVDPRLSYEQYF
d_gene: .
abundance: .
v_gene: TRBV9

CDR3aa: CASSILGQGYQPQHF
d_gene: TRBD1
abundance: .
v_gene: TRBV19

CDR3aa: CASSLVGGLYNEQFF
d_gene: .
abundance: .
v_gene: TRBV11-3

CDR3aa: CASSQQAGAGEQYF
d_gene: TRBD2
abundance: .
v_gene: TRBV7-2

CDR3aa: CASSSRIGEGRNTGELFF
d_gene: TRBD2
abundance: once
v_gene: TRBV4-2

CDR3aa: CASSPSSRNEQYF
d_gene: .
abundance: .
v_gene: TRBV11-3

CDR3aa: CASSYLPGMGEQYF
d_gene: .
abundance: .
v_gene: TRBV6-6

CDR3aa: CASSLRPSSYNEQFF
d_gene: .
abundance: .
v_gene: TRBV5-6

CDR3aa: CASSPWLGTGELFF
d_gene: .
abundance: .
v_gene: TRBV27

CDR3aa: CASSPLAGFGETQYF
d_gene: .
abundance: .
v_gene: TRBV5-1

CDR3aa: CASRKMGDLMNTEAFF
d_gene: .
abundance: .
v_gene: TRBV19

CDR3aa: CASSLDRAGPYNEQFF
d_gene: .
abundance: .
v_gene: TRBV7-2

CDR3aa: CASSLGTQRGRREQYF
d_gene: TRBD2
abundance: .
v_gene: TRBV7-2

CDR3aa: CASSSRDRGYEQYF
d_gene: TRBD1
abundance: .
v_gene: TRBV6-6

CDR3aa: CASSIGTGGYEQYF
d_gene: TRBD1
abundance: .
v_gene: TRBV19

CDR3aa: CASSLDRSLRGEQYF
d_gene: TRBD1
abundance: .
v_gene: TRBV5-4

CDR3aa: CASSPPGFQETQYF
d_gene: .
abundance: .
v_gene: TRBV18

CDR3aa: CAISESSGAFF
d_gene: .
abundance: .
v_gene: TRBV10-3

CDR3aa: CASSLMGAGNTEAFF
d_gene: .
abundance: once
v_gene: TRBV7-3

CDR3aa: CASSVAITAGGYTF
d_gene: .
abundance: .
v_gene: TRBV9

CDR3aa: CASSFGRNNQPQHF
d_gene: .
abundance: .
v_gene: TRBV5-6

CDR3aa: CAISGPGGRAGEQFF
d_gene: TRBD2
abundance: .
v_gene: TRBV10-3

CDR3aa: CASSRPTVYGYTF
d_gene: .
abundance: .
v_gene: TRBV28

CDR3aa: CASSIYRGDTEAFF
d_gene: TRBD1
abundance: .
v_gene: TRBV19

CDR3aa: CAIGSRSSGSIDNEQFF
d_gene: TRBD2
abundance: .
v_gene: TRBV10-3

CDR3aa: CASRKAGGLYNEQFF
d_gene: TRBD2
abundance: .
v_gene: TRBV2

CDR3aa: CASRLPGTGNQPQHF
d_gene: TRBD1
abundance: .
v_gene: TRBV2

CDR3aa: CASSPRLAGTAYEQYF
d_gene: TRBD2
abundance: .
v_gene: TRBV11-1

CDR3aa: CASSLTGGREQYF
d_gene: TRBD2
abundance: .
v_gene: TRBV7-7

CDR3aa: CASSLLASGYNEQFF
d_gene: .
abundance: few
v_gene: TRBV5-4

CDR3aa: CASSEGLAGVYYEQYF
d_gene: .
abundance: .
v_gene: TRBV6-1

CDR3aa: CASGLFRGLGYNEQFF
d_gene: TRBD2
abundance: .
v_gene: TRBV12-5

CDR3aa: CASSHKGPYGYTF
d_gene: .
abundance: once
v_gene: TRBV6-5

CDR3aa: CASSLRGTDTQYF
d_gene: .
abundance: .
v_gene: TRBV28

CDR3aa: CASSRQTGFEQYF
d_gene: TRBD1
abundance: .
v_gene: TRBV28

CDR3aa: CASSGRGRLFF
d_gene: .
abundance: few
v_gene: TRBV2

CDR3aa: CASSLSLIYEQFF
d_gene: .
abundance: .
v_gene: TRBV5-6

CDR3aa: CASSPPGGGNQPQHF
d_gene: TRBD1
abundance: .
v_gene: TRBV7-2

CDR3aa: CASSYTTGVETEAFF
d_gene: TRBD1
abundance: .
v_gene: TRBV6-5

CDR3aa: CASRSPQGAAGTEAFF
d_gene: .
abundance: .
v_gene: TRBV27

CDR3aa: CASSAFIGLAGGGEQFF
d_gene: TRBD2
abundance: .
v_gene: TRBV4-1

CDR3aa: CASSIMWGRDTEAFF
d_gene: .
abundance: .
v_gene: TRBV19

CDR3aa: CATTGTSHTDTQYF
d_gene: TRBD2
abundance: .
v_gene: TRBV2

CDR3aa: CASRVGGKNTGELFF
d_gene: .
abundance: .
v_gene: TRBV28

CDR3aa: CSVEVRPDTDTQYF
d_gene: .
abundance: once
v_gene: TRBV29-1

CDR3aa: CATSRDQGSNEQFF
d_gene: .
abundance: .
v_gene: TRBV15

CDR3aa: CASSPPPGTGELFF
d_gene: .
abundance: .
v_gene: TRBV27

CDR3aa: CASRATSGRPLF
d_gene: TRBD2
abundance: .
v_gene: TRBV2